This TCR beta chain came from a study of blood T cells in healthy people across ages. Primers used in a second PCR of roughly 7 to 12 cycles were a sample-barcoded 5' primer and a J-beta primer mix. TCRdb called the 5' RACE reads again in MiXCR, with one record for every CDR3 protein. The table includes hundreds of thousands of distinct CDR3 sequences, 45% to 50% detected once. CDR3 size: 12 residues. V lost 3 bases, J lost 6 bases, and 6 bases lay in between. Germline V gene lookup returns CDR1 SGDLS and CDR2 YYNGEE. As to this clonotype: Its target is unknown.

Donation came from healthy Caucasian individuals in Russia who were aged about 6 to 100. Peripheral blood from each donor was collected in a volume of 9.5 to 10 milliliters. Study results and caveats: Both naive CD4+ cell counts and diversity were greater in long-lived donors than in aged donors.

This clonotype was sampled from a woman in her fifties or sixties in good health. Material for sequencing was blood. V is TRBV9 and J is TRBJ2-2, with D possibly matching TRBD1 (6 bases). The CDR3 is CASSGTAGELFF. CDR3 nucleotides: TGTGCCAGCAGCGGGACAGCCGGGGAGCTGTTTTTT.